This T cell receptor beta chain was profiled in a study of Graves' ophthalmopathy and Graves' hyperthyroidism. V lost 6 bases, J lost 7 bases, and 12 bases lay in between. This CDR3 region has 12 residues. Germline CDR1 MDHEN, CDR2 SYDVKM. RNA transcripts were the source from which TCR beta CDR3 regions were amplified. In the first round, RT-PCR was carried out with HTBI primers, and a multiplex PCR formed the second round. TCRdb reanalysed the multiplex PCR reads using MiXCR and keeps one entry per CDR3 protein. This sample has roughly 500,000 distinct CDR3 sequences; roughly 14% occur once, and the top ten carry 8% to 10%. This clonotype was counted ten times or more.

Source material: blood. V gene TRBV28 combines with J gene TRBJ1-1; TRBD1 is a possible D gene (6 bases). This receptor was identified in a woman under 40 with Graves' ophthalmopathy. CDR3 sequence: CASSAGHFEAFF. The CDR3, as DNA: TGTGCCAGCAGCGCGGGACATTTTGAAGCTTTCTTT.